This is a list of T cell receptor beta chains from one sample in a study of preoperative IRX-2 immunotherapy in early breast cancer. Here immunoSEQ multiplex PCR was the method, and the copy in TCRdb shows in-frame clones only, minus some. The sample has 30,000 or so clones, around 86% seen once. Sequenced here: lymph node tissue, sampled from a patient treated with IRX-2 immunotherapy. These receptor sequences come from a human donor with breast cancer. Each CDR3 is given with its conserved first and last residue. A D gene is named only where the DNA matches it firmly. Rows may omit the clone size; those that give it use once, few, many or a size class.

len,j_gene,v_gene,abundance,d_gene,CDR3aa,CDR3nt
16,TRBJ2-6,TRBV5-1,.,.,CASSLGQVSGANVLTF,TGCGCCAGCAGCTTGGGACAAGTGTCTGGGGCCAACGTCCTGACTTTC
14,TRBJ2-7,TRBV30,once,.,CAWSQQGAGSEQYF,TGTGCCTGGAGTCAACAGGGTGCGGGGTCCGAGCAGTACTTC
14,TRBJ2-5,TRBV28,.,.,CASTLGGDQETQYF,TGTGCCAGCACTCTTGGCGGGGACCAAGAGACCCAGTACTTC
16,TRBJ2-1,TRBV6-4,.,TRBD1,CASSSASGGSYNEQFF,TGTGCCAGCAGCTCAGCGTCAGGGGGCTCCTACAATGAGCAGTTCTTC
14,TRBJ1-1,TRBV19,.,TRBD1,CASSIDRVVTEAFF,TGTGCCAGTAGTATCGACAGGGTTGTCACTGAAGCTTTCTTT
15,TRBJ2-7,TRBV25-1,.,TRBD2,CASSESLAGPYEQYF,TGTGCCAGCAGTGAATCCCTAGCGGGGCCCTACGAGCAGTACTTC
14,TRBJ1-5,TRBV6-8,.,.,CASSYLQGGRPQHF,TGTGCCAGCAGTTACTTACAGGGTGGACGGCCCCAGCATTTT
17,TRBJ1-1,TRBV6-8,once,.,CASSSFSTRVENTEAFF,TGTGCCAGCAGTTCTTTCTCTACAAGGGTAGAGAACACTGAAGCTTTCTTT
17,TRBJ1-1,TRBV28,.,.,CASSFILQGYTNTEAFF,TGTGCCAGCAGCTTTATACTTCAGGGGTATACGAACACTGAAGCTTTCTTT
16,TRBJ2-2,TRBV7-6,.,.,CASSLGLLANTGELFF,TGTGCCAGCAGCTTGGGGCTATTGGCCAACACCGGGGAGCTGTTTTTT
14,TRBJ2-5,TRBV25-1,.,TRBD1,CASSAHRGLETQYF,TGTGCCAGCAGTGCCCACAGGGGGCTGGAGACCCAGTACTTC
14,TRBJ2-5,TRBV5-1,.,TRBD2,CASSLGLAYETQYF,TGCGCCAGCAGCTTGGGACTAGCCTATGAGACCCAGTACTTC
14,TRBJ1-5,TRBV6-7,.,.,CASSEMGNSQPQHF,TGTGCCAGCAGTGAAATGGGTAACAGTCAGCCCCAGCATTTT
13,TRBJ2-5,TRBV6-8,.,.,CASRPITLETQYF,TGTGCCAGCAGGCCAATCACCTTGGAGACCCAGTACTTC
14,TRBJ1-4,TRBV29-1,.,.,CSAFDGGTNEKLFF,TGCAGCGCCTTCGATGGGGGTACTAATGAAAAACTGTTTTTT
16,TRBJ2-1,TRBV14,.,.,CASSKRVSPWSGEQFF,TGTGCCAGCAGTAAAAGGGTGTCACCTTGGTCAGGTGAGCAGTTCTTC
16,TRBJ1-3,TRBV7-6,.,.,CASSRQGWEFGNTIYF,TGTGCCAGCAGTCGTCAGGGATGGGAGTTTGGAAACACCATATATTTT
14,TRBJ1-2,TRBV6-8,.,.,CASSHGPWDYGYTF,TGTGCCAGCAGCCATGGACCGTGGGACTATGGCTACACCTTC
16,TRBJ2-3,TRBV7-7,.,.,CASSLVSGPSTDTQYF,TGTGCCAGCAGCTTAGTGTCCGGGCCTAGCACAGATACGCAGTATTTT
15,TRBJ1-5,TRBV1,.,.,CASSQDRQGGQPQHF,TGCGCCAGCAGCCAAGATCGGCAGGGGGGTCAGCCCCAGCATTTT
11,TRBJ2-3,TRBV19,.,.,CASQVGDTQYF,TGTGCCAGTCAGGTGGGAGATACGCAGTATTTT
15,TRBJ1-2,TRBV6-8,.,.,CASSDQVGSNYGYTF,TGTGCCAGCAGTGACCAAGTTGGTTCTAACTATGGCTACACCTTC
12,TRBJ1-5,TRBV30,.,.,CAWSVLLEPQHF,TGTGCCTGGAGTGTACTTTTGGAGCCCCAGCATTTT
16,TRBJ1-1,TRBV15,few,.,CATSPLMFGGGTEAFF,TGTGCCACCAGCCCTCTAATGTTCGGTGGGGGGACTGAAGCTTTCTTT
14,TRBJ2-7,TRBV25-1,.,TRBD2,CASSVAGDWREQYF,TGTGCCAGCAGTGTAGCGGGAGACTGGCGCGAGCAGTACTTC
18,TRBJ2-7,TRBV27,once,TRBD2,CASSYRPPRLAGEVEQYF,TGTGCCAGCAGTTATCGCCCCCCCCGGCTAGCGGGGGAGGTCGAGCAGTACTTC
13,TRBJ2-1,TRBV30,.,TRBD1,CAWEGGTYNEQFF,TGTGCCTGGGAAGGGGGCACCTACAATGAGCAGTTCTTC
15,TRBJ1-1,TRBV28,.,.,CASSLSGRANTEAFF,TGTGCCAGCAGTTTATCAGGACGGGCGAACACTGAAGCTTTCTTT
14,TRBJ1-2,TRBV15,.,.,CATSRDLLSYGYTF,TGTGCCACCAGCAGAGATCTCCTCAGCTATGGCTACACCTTC
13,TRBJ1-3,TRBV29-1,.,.,CSVGGSSGNTIYF,TGCAGCGTTGGGGGGAGCTCTGGAAACACCATATATTTT
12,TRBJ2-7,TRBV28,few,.,CASEKDSYEQYF,TGTGCCAGCGAAAAGGACAGTTACGAGCAGTACTTC
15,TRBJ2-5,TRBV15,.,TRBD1,CATSRAGTGGETQYF,TGTGCCACCAGCAGAGCAGGGACAGGGGGCGAGACCCAGTACTTC
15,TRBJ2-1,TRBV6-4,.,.,CASSLSGDRGNEQFF,TGTGCCAGCAGTTTATCGGGAGACCGCGGCAATGAGCAGTTCTTC
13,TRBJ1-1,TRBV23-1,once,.,CASSWGRDTEAFF,TGCGCCAGCAGCTGGGGTAGGGACACTGAAGCTTTCTTT
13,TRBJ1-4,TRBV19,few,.,CASGVGGSEKLFF,TGTGCCAGTGGCGTGGGAGGAAGTGAAAAACTGTTTTTT
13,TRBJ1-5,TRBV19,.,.,CASAQGPNMPQHF,TGTGCCAGTGCCCAGGGCCCTAATATGCCCCAGCATTTT
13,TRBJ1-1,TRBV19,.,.,CATAEGRGTEAFF,TGTGCCACCGCCGAGGGTCGTGGCACTGAAGCTTTCTTT
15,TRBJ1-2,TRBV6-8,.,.,CASSYSGRENYGYTF,TGTGCCAGCAGTTACTCGGGGCGGGAAAACTATGGCTACACCTTC
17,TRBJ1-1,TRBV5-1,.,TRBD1,CASSLWTGGFMNTEAFF,TGCGCCAGCAGCTTGTGGACAGGCGGATTCATGAACACTGAAGCTTTCTTT
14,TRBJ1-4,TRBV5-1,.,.,CASSLTVRNEKLFF,TGCGCCAGCAGCCTAACCGTACGTAATGAAAAACTGTTTTTT
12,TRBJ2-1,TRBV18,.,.,CASSPRVGEQFF,TGTGCCAGCTCACCACGAGTGGGTGAGCAGTTCTTC
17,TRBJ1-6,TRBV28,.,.,CASSTLPGPTYNSPLHF,TGTGCCAGCAGTACGCTACCCGGTCCGACCTATAATTCACCCCTCCACTTT